This is a list of T cell receptor beta chains from one sample in a study of blood T cell repertoires in COVID-19. The data were produced by immunoSEQ multiplex PCR, yet TCRdb's version contains in-frame clones alone and is incomplete. The data show under 100,000 clones, 85% seen once. Source material: peripheral blood. All receptors come from a woman in her 70s with active or convalescent COVID-19. Each CDR3 is given with its conserved first and last residue. A D gene is named only where the DNA matches it firmly. Some rows mark clone size as missing; the rest say once, few, many or name a class of expanded clone.

V,size,D,J,CDR3,DNA
TRBV2,few,-,TRBJ1-1,CASSEQGNTEAFF,TGTGCCAGCAGTGAACAGGGGAACACTGAAGCTTTCTTT
TRBV28,-,-,TRBJ2-1,CASTRASQGQQFF,TGTGCCAGCACCAGGGCCTCCCAAGGACAGCAGTTCTTC
TRBV13,-,-,TRBJ1-4,CASSSRGALNEKLFF,TGTGCCAGCAGTTCTCGGGGAGCACTTAATGAAAAACTGTTTTTT
TRBV5-1,few,TRBD2,TRBJ2-3,CASSPGLAGGSADTQYF,TGCGCCAGCAGCCCCGGACTAGCGGGGGGATCCGCAGATACGCAGTATTTT
TRBV21-1,-,-,TRBJ1-3,CASSKVVRAGLTGNTIYF,TGTGCCAGCAGCAAAGTGGTTAGGGCAGGGTTAACTGGAAACACCATATATTTT
TRBV7-2,-,TRBD1,TRBJ1-1,CASSSDRVNTEAFF,TGTGCCAGCAGCTCAGACAGGGTGAACACTGAAGCTTTCTTT
TRBV20-1,-,-,TRBJ2-5,CSARLGDQYF,TGCAGTGCTAGGCTAGGCGACCAGTACTTC
TRBV4-2,few,TRBD1,TRBJ1-2,CASSPNRGGYTF,TGTGCCAGCTCTCCAAACAGGGGCGGCTACACCTTC
TRBV6-2/TRBV6-3,-,-,TRBJ2-7,CASSRDTYEQYF,TGTGCCAGCAGTCGGGACACCTACGAGCAGTACTTC
TRBV24-1,few,-,TRBJ2-6,CATSDPSSGANVLTF,TGTGCCACCAGTGACCCTTCCTCTGGGGCCAACGTCCTGACTTTC
TRBV28,-,TRBD1,TRBJ1-5,CASSSGTGNYQPQHF,TGTGCCAGCAGTTCCGGGACAGGGAACTATCAGCCCCAGCATTTT
TRBV2,-,TRBD1,TRBJ1-2,CASRTLDRGYGYTF,TGTGCCAGCAGGACCCTAGACAGGGGCTATGGCTACACCTTC
TRBV11-3,-,-,TRBJ1-1,CASSQGSGTEAFF,TGTGCCAGCAGCCAAGGGTCCGGGACAGAAGCTTTCTTT
TRBV7-2,-,-,TRBJ2-3,CASSSLVSPDTQYF,TGTGCCAGCAGCTCGCTAGTGTCCCCAGATACGCAGTATTTT
TRBV11-2,few,TRBD1,TRBJ1-3,CASSLRQGNTIYF,TGTGCCAGCAGCTTAAGACAGGGGAACACCATATATTTT
TRBV5-1,-,-,TRBJ2-3,CASSLASDTDTQYF,TGCGCCAGCAGCTTGGCCAGTGACACAGATACGCAGTATTTT
TRBV7-8,once,-,TRBJ2-3,CASSPGGDTQYF,TGTGCCAGCAGCCCTGGGGGGGATACGCAGTATTTT
TRBV28,-,-,TRBJ2-2,CASSPGGADTGELFF,TGTGCCAGCAGTCCCGGGGGAGCCGACACCGGGGAGCTGTTTTTT
TRBV4-1,-,-,TRBJ2-1,CASSPRMLGDNEQFF,TGCGCCAGCAGCCCTCGTATGTTAGGGGACAATGAGCAGTTCTTC
TRBV28,-,TRBD2,TRBJ2-1,CASSLFSGGRNEQFF,TGTGCCAGCAGTTTATTTTCGGGGGGGCGAAATGAGCAGTTCTTC
TRBV28,-,-,TRBJ2-5,CASSLPQGLLETQYF,TGTGCCAGCAGTTTACCACAGGGTCTCCTTGAGACCCAGTACTTC
TRBV6-2/TRBV6-3,-,-,TRBJ1-5,CASSYSQGYNQPQHF,TGTGCCAGCAGTTACTCCCAGGGGTACAATCAGCCCCAGCATTTT
TRBV20-1,-,TRBD1,TRBJ2-3,CSASGQGQDTQYF,TGCAGTGCTAGTGGACAGGGACAAGATACGCAGTATTTT
TRBV3-1/TRBV3-2,-,-,TRBJ1-5,CASSQQGSQPQHF,TGTGCCAGCAGCCAACAGGGTTCTCAGCCCCAGCATTTT
TRBV19,-,TRBD1,TRBJ2-1,CASSQGTGGRNEQFF,TGTGCCAGTAGTCAGGGGACAGGGGGACGTAATGAGCAGTTCTTC
TRBV7-2,-,-,TRBJ1-6,CASRRTVGSSPLHF,TGTGCCAGTAGAAGGACAGTCGGTTCTTCACCCCTCCACTTT
TRBV28,once,TRBD1,TRBJ1-2,CASSLNDRGRNGYTF,TGTGCCAGCAGTTTAAACGACAGGGGGCGGAATGGCTACACCTTC
TRBV7-2,-,-,TRBJ1-5,CASSLATRAEIYSNQPQHF,TGTGCCAGCAGCTTAGCGACGAGGGCGGAAATTTATAGCAATCAGCCCCAGCATTTT
TRBV5-1,-,TRBD1,TRBJ1-1,CASTKDRGHTEAFF,TGCGCCAGCACCAAGGACAGGGGGCACACTGAAGCTTTCTTT
TRBV5-1,-,-,TRBJ2-7,CASSSQTPDGGSEQYF,TGCGCCAGCAGCTCTCAGACACCCGACGGAGGGAGCGAGCAGTACTTC
TRBV10-1,-,TRBD1,TRBJ2-5,CASSAGRDRGSETQYF,TGCGCCAGCAGCGCCGGCCGAGACAGGGGATCGGAGACCCAGTACTTC
TRBV15,-,TRBD1,TRBJ1-4,CATSFRSRQGLRHEKLFF,TGTGCCACCAGCTTCCGTAGCAGACAGGGGTTGAGGCATGAAAAACTGTTTTTT
TRBV11-3,-,-,TRBJ1-1,CASSFQENTEAFF,TGTGCCAGCAGCTTCCAGGAGAACACTGAAGCTTTCTTT
TRBV11-2,-,TRBD2,TRBJ2-4,CASSHSSGGLLTKNIQYF,TGTGCCAGCAGCCATTCTAGCGGGGGGCTCTTAACCAAAAACATTCAGTACTTC